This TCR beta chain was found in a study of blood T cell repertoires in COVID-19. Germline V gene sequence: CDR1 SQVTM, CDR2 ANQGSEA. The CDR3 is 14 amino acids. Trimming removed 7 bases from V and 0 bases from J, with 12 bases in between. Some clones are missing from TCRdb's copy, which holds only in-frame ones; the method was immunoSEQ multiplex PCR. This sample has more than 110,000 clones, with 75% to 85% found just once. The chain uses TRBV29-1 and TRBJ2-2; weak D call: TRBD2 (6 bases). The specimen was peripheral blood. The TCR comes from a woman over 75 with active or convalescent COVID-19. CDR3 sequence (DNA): TGCAGCGCCGTCACGGGAGCGAACACCGGGGAGCTGTTTTTT. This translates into CSAVTGANTGELFF.